The 22 T cell receptor beta chains given below trace back to one sample, sequenced in a study of T cells in Graves' hyperthyroidism and ophthalmopathy. Amplified regions were TCR beta CDR3 sequences from RNA transcripts. TCR CDR3 underwent first-round RT-PCR with the HTBI primer set. A single record per CDR3 protein comes from TCRdb applying MiXCR to the multiplex PCR reads. The profile shows about 550,000 distinct CDR3 sequences, 20% to 25% of them singletons. The sequencing input was blood. The receptors here all came from a young man with Graves' hyperthyroidism.

This clonotype was seen ten or more times. The gene calls are TRBV12-3 or TRBV12-4 and TRBJ2-2; D may match TRBD1 or TRBD2 (5 bases each). The CDR3 loop spans 15 amino acids. Trimming removed 8 bases at V and 5 bases at J, with 18 bases between. Written as DNA, the CDR3 is TGTGCCAGCGAGGTTTGGGGGATGGGAACCGGGGAGCTGTTTTTT. Amino acid sequence: CASEVWGMGTGELFF.

In regard to this clonotype: A much more abundant neighbour one base away suggests this may be a read error. This chain joins TRBV6-5 and TRBJ2-5; 8 positions match TRBD1. The CDR3 loop spans 13 amino acids. Unmatched junction bases numbered 3, after V lost 7 bases and J lost 2 bases. From germline, CDR1 is MNHEY and CDR2 SVGAGI. CDR3 sequence: CASIRTGQETQYF. The CDR3 nucleotides read TGTGCCAGCATTAGGACAGGGCAAGAGACCCAGTACTTC.

This clonotype has a count of ten or more. The chain uses TRBV6-5 and TRBJ1-1; D not certain. Trimming removed 2 bases from V and 4 bases from J, with 11 bases in between. This CDR3 comprises 14 residues. Germline CDR1 reads MNHEY; CDR2 reads SVGAGI. The CDR3 loop reads CASSYDWGFTEAFF. The CDR3 DNA reads as TGTGCCAGCAGTTACGACTGGGGATTCACTGAAGCTTTCTTT.

This clonotype was seen at least ten times. The gene calls are TRBV7-6 and TRBJ1-1; 7 bases align to TRBD1. Germline loops: CDR1 SGHVS, CDR2 FNYEAQ. This CDR3 region has 15 residues. The ends lost 5 bases at V and 2 bases at J; junction bases unmatched: 8. The CDR3 nucleotides read TGTGCCAGCAGCGGATACAGGGACAGAAACACTGAAGCTTTCTTT. Translated: CASSGYRDRNTEAFF.

This clonotype came up many times. This rearrangement joins TRBV7-6 to TRBJ1-2; 7 bases are a match to TRBD1. The junction had 6 bases not matched to a gene; V was cut back by 5 bases and J by 9 bases. CDR3 length: 12 residues. From germline, CDR1 is SGHVS and CDR2 FNYEAQ. As DNA, the CDR3 is TGTGCCAGCAGCACTCTGACAGGGAGCTACACCTTC. The encoded protein is CASSTLTGSYTF.

This clonotype showed up many times. V and J are TRBV19 and TRBJ1-2; D not certain. The CDR3 is made up of 12 amino acids. Trimming took 3 bases from V and 5 from J, leaving 7 bases between them. Germline V gives CDR1 LNHDA, CDR2 SQIVND (reference sequence). CDR3 residues: CASSIAGYGYTF. The CDR3 DNA follows: TGTGCCAGTAGTATCGCGGGATATGGCTACACCTTC.

Many counts were recorded for this clonotype. V gene TRBV20-1 combines with J gene TRBJ2-2, with TRBD1 as a possible D gene (5 bases). The CDR3 covers 13 residues. Trimming removed 3 bases from V and 4 bases from J, with 9 bases in between. Germline CDR1 and CDR2: DFQATT and SNEGSKA (reference sequence). The CDR3 nucleotides are TGCAGTGCTAGCGCCAGGGTCACCGGGGAGCTGTTTTTT. Amino acid sequence: CSASARVTGELFF.

The CDR3 region is CASFGSMNTEAFF. CDR3 coding DNA: TGTGCCAGCTTTGGCAGCATGAACACTGAAGCTTTCTTT. V and J are TRBV6-1 and TRBJ1-1; D is unresolved. There are 13 residues in the CDR3. The V and J ends lost 8 bases and 0 bases respectively, with 10 bases between them. Germline V gene data show CDR1 as MNHNS and CDR2 as SASEGT.

This clonotype has a count of ten or more. The rearrangement uses TRBV6-1 and TRBJ2-7; no firm D call. The germline V gene has CDR1 MNHNS and CDR2 SASEGT. CDR3 length: 13 residues. Deletions cut 0 bases from V and 3 bases from J, with 6 bases between. As DNA, the CDR3 is TGTGCCAGCAGTGAAGCTACAGTCTACGAGCAGTACTTC. Protein product: CASSEATVYEQYF.

This clonotype has just a few counts. V gene TRBV2 combines with J gene TRBJ2-7; 9 bases align to TRBD2. CDR1 is SNHLY and CDR2 is FYNNEI in the germline V gene. The V and J ends lost 4 bases and 3 bases, in that order; junction bases with no gene match: 10. This CDR3 has 16 amino acids. CDR3 region: CASSVISGGLLYEQYF. In DNA, the CDR3 is TGTGCCAGCAGTGTAATAAGCGGGGGGCTTCTCTACGAGCAGTACTTC.

This clonotype was counted many times. In DNA form, the CDR3 reads TGTGCCAGCAGTGTTGAATCACGGGGGCCCTCTAACTATGGCTACACCTTC. Translating gives CASSVESRGPSNYGYTF. V usage is TRBV2 and J usage is TRBJ1-2, with a weak D call TRBD1 (6 bases). Trimming removed 4 bases from V and 0 bases from J, with 18 bases in between. Germline V CDR1 and CDR2: SNHLY, FYNNEI. The CDR3 length is 17 residues.

This clonotype was picked up many times. The CDR3 DNA reads as TGTGCCAGCAAAGCCCCCTCCAAGGGCTACACCTTC. It encodes CASKAPSKGYTF. The J gene is TRBJ1-2, the V gene TRBV2; the D is unclear. This CDR3 is built from 12 residues. Per the germline V gene, CDR1 is SNHLY and CDR2 is FYNNEI. The V end lost 7 bases, the J end lost 8 bases, and 14 bases lay between the germline ends.

The sample holds a few counts of this clonotype. This chain links TRBV6-5 with TRBJ1-1, with TRBD1 matching 9 bases. V dropped 1 base and J dropped 6; count of bases not matched to a gene: 6. CDR1 MNHEY and CDR2 SVGAGI come from the germline V gene. This CDR3 is built from 15 residues. For the CDR3, the DNA is TGTGCCAGCAGTTACTTGACAGGGGGTAGTGCTGAAGCTTTCTTT. Amino acid sequence: CASSYLTGGSAEAFF.

There are many counts of this clonotype. The chain employs TRBV6-1 and TRBJ1-1; 9 bases map to TRBD1. This CDR3 has 12 amino acids. Looked up from germline, CDR1 is MNHNS and CDR2 is SASEGT. J lost 3 bases, V lost 11 bases, and 4 bases had no gene match. The CDR3 is CAPGTGHTEAFF. In DNA, the CDR3 is TGTGCCCCCGGGACAGGGCACACTGAAGCTTTCTTT.

This clonotype was seen many times. The rearrangement joins TRBV20-1 to TRBJ2-6; D may correspond to TRBD1 or TRBD2 (5 bases each). From germline, CDR1 is DFQATT and CDR2 SNEGSKA (reference sequence). The V gene lost 5 bases and the J gene lost 5 bases, with 16 bases spanning the gap. The CDR3 spans 15 residues. CDR3 in DNA: TGCAGTGCTGAGAGACGGGACCGGAGGGCCAACGTCCTGACTTTC. This codes for CSAERRDRRANVLTF.

This clonotype was detected only once. This sequence joins TRBV24-1 and TRBJ1-1; D gene unclear. CDR3 length equals 15 residues. Trimming pared 4 bases from V and 1 base from J, leaving 12 bases between. CDR1 and CDR2 (germline): KGHDR, SFDVKD. The CDR3 bases are TGTGCCACCAGTGACCACACCGGGAAGAACACTGAAGCTTTCTTT. As protein: CATSDHTGKNTEAFF.

V usage is TRBV5-1 and J usage is TRBJ2-5, with TRBD1 matching over 7 bases. The CDR3 runs 15 residues. Germline V lookup: CDR1 SGHRS, CDR2 YFSETQ. J lost 1 base, V lost 5 bases, and 8 bases had no gene match. In DNA, the CDR3 is TGCGCCAGCAGGGTAGGGACAGCGATCCAAGAGACCCAGTACTTC. Translating gives CASRVGTAIQETQYF.

The table lists this clonotype with many counts. V and J are TRBV2 and TRBJ1-5; D ambiguous. This CDR3 comprises 15 residues. The ends were cut back, 4 bases at V and 0 bases at J, with 10 bases in the middle. The germline V gene has CDR1 SNHLY and CDR2 FYNNEI. CDR3 region: CASSVEPYSNQPQHF. CDR3 DNA sequence: TGTGCCAGCAGTGTAGAGCCTTATAGCAATCAGCCCCAGCATTTT.

The chain recombines TRBV27 with TRBJ1-4; possibly TRBD1 for D (6 bases). The length of the CDR3 is 14 residues. Trimming took 6 bases from V and 5 from J, leaving 13 bases between them. Germline V gives CDR1 MNHEY, CDR2 SMNVEV (reference sequence). CDR3 DNA sequence: TGTGCCAGCAGCATAGGGCAGGGGAATGAAAAACTGTTTTTT. Protein sequence: CASSIGQGNEKLFF.

This clonotype occurred a few times. The V and J genes are TRBV6-5 and TRBJ1-1; 7 bases are a match to TRBD1. The CDR3 spans 13 residues. The J segment lost 8 bases and the V segment lost 4 bases, leaving 7 bases of the junction unmatched. Germline V lookup: CDR1 MNHEY, CDR2 SVGAGI. The CDR3 DNA reads as TGTGCCAGCAGTTTGGGAGGGGGCCTCGAAGCTTTCTTT. Translating gives CASSLGGGLEAFF.

This clonotype occurred many times. The V and J genes are TRBV10-3 and TRBJ2-7, with 11 positions matching TRBD1. The CDR3 is 15 residues long. Trimming at V came to 11 bases and at J to 3 bases, leaving 12 bases not matched to a gene. Germline V gives CDR1 ENHRY, CDR2 SYGVKD. The CDR3 nucleotides are TGTGCCTCAGCCGCTGCCGGGACAGGGGGCTACGAGCAGTACTTC. As protein: CASAAAGTGGYEQYF.

This clonotype was seen repeatedly, ten times or more. The chain joins TRBV20-1 to TRBJ1-2; 9 positions agree with TRBD1. Trimming at V came to 7 bases and at J to 8 bases, leaving 5 bases not matched to a gene. Per the germline V gene, CDR1 is DFQATT and CDR2 is SNEGSKA (reference sequence). The CDR3 totals 11 residues. Written as DNA, the CDR3 is TGCAGTGTTGGGACAGGGAAGGGCTACACCTTC. It is translated as CSVGTGKGYTF.